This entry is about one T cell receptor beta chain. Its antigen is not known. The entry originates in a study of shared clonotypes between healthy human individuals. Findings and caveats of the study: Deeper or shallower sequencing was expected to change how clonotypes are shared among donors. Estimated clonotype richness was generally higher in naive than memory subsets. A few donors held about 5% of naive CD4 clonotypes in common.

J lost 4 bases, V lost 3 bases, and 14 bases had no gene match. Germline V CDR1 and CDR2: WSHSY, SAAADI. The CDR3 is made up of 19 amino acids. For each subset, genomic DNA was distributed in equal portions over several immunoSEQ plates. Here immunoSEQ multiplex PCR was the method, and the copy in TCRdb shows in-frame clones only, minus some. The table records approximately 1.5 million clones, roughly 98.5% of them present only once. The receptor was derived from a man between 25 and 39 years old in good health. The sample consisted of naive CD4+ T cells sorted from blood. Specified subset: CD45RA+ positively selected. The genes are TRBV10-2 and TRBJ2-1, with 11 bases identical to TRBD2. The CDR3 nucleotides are TGCGCCAGCAGTGAAAGTTTTGGGACTAGCGGATTGAGTTACAATGAGCAGTTCTTC. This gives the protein CASSESFGTSGLSYNEQFF.